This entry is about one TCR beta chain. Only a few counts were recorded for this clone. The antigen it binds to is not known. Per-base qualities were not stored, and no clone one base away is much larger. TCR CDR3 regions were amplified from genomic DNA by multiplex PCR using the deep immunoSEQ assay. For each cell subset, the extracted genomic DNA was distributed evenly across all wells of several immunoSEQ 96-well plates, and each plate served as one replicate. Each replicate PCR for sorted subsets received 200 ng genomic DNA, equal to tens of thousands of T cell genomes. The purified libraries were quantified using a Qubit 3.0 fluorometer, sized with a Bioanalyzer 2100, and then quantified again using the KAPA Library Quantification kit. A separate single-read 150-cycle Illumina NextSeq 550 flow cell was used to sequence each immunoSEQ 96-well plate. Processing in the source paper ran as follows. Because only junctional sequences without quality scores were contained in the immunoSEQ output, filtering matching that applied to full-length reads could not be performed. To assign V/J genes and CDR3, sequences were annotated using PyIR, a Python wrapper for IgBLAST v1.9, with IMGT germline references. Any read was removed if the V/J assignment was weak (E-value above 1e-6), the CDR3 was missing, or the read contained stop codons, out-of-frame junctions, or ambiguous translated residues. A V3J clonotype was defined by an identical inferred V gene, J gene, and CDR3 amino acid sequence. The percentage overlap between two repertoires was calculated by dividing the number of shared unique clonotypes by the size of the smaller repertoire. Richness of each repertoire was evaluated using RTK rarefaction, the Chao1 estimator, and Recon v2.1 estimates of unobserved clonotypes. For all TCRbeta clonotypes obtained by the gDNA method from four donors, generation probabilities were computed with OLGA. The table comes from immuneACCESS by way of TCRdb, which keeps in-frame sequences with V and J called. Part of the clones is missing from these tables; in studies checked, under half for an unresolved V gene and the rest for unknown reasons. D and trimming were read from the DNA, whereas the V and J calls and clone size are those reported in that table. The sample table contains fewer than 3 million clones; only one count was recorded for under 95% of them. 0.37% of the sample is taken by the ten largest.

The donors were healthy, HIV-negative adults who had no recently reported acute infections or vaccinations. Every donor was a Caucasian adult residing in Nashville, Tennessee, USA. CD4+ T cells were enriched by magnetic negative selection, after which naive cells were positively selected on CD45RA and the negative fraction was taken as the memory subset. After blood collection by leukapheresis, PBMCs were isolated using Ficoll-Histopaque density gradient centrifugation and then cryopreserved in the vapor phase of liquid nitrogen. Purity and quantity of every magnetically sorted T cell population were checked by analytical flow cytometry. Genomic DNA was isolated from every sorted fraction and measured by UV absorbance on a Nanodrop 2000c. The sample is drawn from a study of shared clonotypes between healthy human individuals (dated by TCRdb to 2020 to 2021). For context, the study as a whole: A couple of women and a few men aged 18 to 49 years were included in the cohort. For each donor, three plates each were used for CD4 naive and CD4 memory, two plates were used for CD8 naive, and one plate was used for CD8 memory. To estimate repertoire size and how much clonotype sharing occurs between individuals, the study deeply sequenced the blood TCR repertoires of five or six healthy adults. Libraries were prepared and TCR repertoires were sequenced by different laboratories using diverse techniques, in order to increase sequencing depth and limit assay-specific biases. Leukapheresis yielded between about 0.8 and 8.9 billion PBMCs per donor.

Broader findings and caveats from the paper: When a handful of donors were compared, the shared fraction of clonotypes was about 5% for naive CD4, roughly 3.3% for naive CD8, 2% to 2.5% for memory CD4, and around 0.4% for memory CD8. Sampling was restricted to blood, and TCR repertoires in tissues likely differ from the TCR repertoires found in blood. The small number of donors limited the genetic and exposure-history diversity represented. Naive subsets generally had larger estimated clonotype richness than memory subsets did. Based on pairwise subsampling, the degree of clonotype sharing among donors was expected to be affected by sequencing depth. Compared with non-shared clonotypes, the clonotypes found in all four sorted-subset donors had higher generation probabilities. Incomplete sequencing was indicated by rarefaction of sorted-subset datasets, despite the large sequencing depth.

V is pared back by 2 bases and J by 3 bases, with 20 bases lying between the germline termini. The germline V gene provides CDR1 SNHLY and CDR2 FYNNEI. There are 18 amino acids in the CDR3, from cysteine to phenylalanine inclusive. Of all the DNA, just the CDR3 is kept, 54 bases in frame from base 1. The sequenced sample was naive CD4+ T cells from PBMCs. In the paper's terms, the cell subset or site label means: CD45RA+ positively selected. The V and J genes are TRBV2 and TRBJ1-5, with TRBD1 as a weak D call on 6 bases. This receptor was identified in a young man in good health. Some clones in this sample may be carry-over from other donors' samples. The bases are TGTGCCAGCAGTGAATCAGCGTGGGGGCCAGACCTCAATCAGCCCCAGCATTTT. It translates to CASSESAWGPDLNQPQHF.